These T cell receptor beta chains were read from a single sample in a study of T cell repertoires in cytomegalovirus infection. TCRdb processed the reads anew with MiXCR; each CDR3 protein has one entry. This repertoire shows approximately 630,000 distinct CDR3 sequences, around 24% found once; its top ten account for 8%. What was sequenced was CD8+ T cells from PBMCs. The receptors were sampled from a human donor in good health (CMV status not recorded). Some clones in this sample may be carry-over from other donors' samples. Both conserved end residues are part of each CDR3. D genes are given only for firm matches. Where a row states a size, it is once, few, many or the class of an expanded clone; other rows omit it.

D,J,size,V,DNA,CDR3
.,TRBJ2-2,many,TRBV7-6,TGTGCCAGCAGCTCCATTAACACCGGGGAGCTGTTTTTT,CASSSINTGELFF
.,TRBJ2-1,many,TRBV11-3,TGTGCCAGCAGCCGGGGGTCCCTCAGCAATGAGCAGTTCTTC,CASSRGSLSNEQFF
.,TRBJ1-1,many,TRBV7-2,TGTGCCAGCAGCTTAGCGACCGGGGCGGGAATGAACACTGAAGCTTTCTTT,CASSLATGAGMNTEAFF
TRBD2,TRBJ2-7,.,TRBV2,TGTGCCAGCAGGGTTGGACTAGCGACTTTCTACGAGCAGTACTTC,CASRVGLATFYEQYF
TRBD2,TRBJ2-1,.,TRBV27,TGTGCCAGCACAAATAGCGGGGGGCACAATGAGCAGTTCTTC,CASTNSGGHNEQFF
.,TRBJ2-7,many,TRBV7-2,TGTGCCAGCAGGGACGGGATTGGGCCCTACGAGCAGTACTTC,CASRDGIGPYEQYF
.,TRBJ2-1,.,TRBV7-9,TGTGCCAGCAGCTTAACGGGGCCCCACAATGAGCAGTTCTTC,CASSLTGPHNEQFF
.,TRBJ1-1,few,TRBV28,TGTGCCAGCAGTCCTTCCGTAATGGCTTTCTTT,CASSPSVMAFF
TRBD1,TRBJ2-2,many,TRBV11-2,TGTGCCAGCAGCCCCTACAGGGGGCGGAGTGCCGGGGAGCTGTTTTTT,CASSPYRGRSAGELFF
.,TRBJ1-1,many,TRBV6-2/TRBV6-3,TGTGCCAGCAGTTACGAGGACATAGAGCCTGAAGCTTTCTTT,CASSYEDIEPEAFF
TRBD2,TRBJ2-1,.,TRBV5-4,TGTGCCAGCAGCACACTAGCGGGGCCTTACAATGAGCAGTTCTTC,CASSTLAGPYNEQFF
.,TRBJ1-5,.,TRBV15,TGTGCCACCAGCAGAGATCAGGGATTTAGCAATCAGCCCCAGCATTTT,CATSRDQGFSNQPQHF
TRBD1,TRBJ2-3,.,TRBV20-1,TGCAGTGCGAGGGGACAGGTTTTCACAGATACGCAGTATTTT,CSARGQVFTDTQYF
.,TRBJ1-4,.,TRBV7-9,TGTGCCAGCAGCAACGTAGGTGCGAATGAAAAACTGTTTTTT,CASSNVGANEKLFF
.,TRBJ1-1,.,TRBV2,TGTGCCAGCAGAGGCAGACCGAGCGCTGAAGCTTTCTTT,CASRGRPSAEAFF
TRBD1,TRBJ1-4,few,TRBV7-9,TGTGCCAGCAGCTCCCGGACAGGGAGTGATGAAAAACTGTTTTTT,CASSSRTGSDEKLFF
.,TRBJ1-2,.,TRBV29-1,TGCAGCGTTGACCATCTCACCTTC,CSVDHLTF
.,TRBJ2-1,.,TRBV28,TGTGCCAGCAGTCTCTCCGGGACCTTCTACAATGAGCAGTTCTTC,CASSLSGTFYNEQFF
.,TRBJ2-5,.,TRBV28,TGTGCCAGCAGTTTATTGATCAGAGAGACCCAGTACTTC,CASSLLIRETQYF
.,TRBJ1-2,.,TRBV10-3,TGTGCCATCAGTTACAGGCAGAACACACCTCCTAACTATGGCTACACCTTC,CAISYRQNTPPNYGYTF
TRBD1,TRBJ2-3,.,TRBV20-1,TGCAGTGCCAATACACAATTACTAGAGGGGGCGAACACAGATACGCAGTATTTT,CSANTQLLEGANTDTQYF
.,TRBJ2-5,.,TRBV14,TGTGCCAGCAGCCAAGTTGGGGTAGGGCCTGTAGAGACCCAGTACTTC,CASSQVGVGPVETQYF
.,TRBJ2-7,many,TRBV12-3/TRBV12-4,TGTGCCAGCACCGACGTCCTCCACGAGCAGTACTTC,CASTDVLHEQYF
TRBD1,TRBJ2-7,.,TRBV25-1,TGTGCCAGCAGTGACCCGGGACAGGGTAACGAGCAGTACTTC,CASSDPGQGNEQYF
TRBD1,TRBJ2-2,many,TRBV7-3,TGTGCCAGCAGCCGCGTCCGGGACAGGGGGGCCGGGGAGCTGTTTTTT,CASSRVRDRGAGELFF
.,TRBJ2-5,.,TRBV20-1,TGCAGTGTTCTAGCTCCAGAGACCCAGTACTTC,CSVLAPETQYF
.,TRBJ2-1,.,TRBV29-1,TGCAGCGTTATAGGGGAAGGGGGGACGAATGAGCAGTTCTTC,CSVIGEGGTNEQFF
TRBD1,TRBJ2-7,few,TRBV7-9,TGTGCCAGCAGCCCCCGACAGGGTAACTCCTTTTCCTACGAGCAGTACTTC,CASSPRQGNSFSYEQYF
TRBD1,TRBJ2-3,.,TRBV10-3,TGTGCCATCAGGGGGACAGGGGGCGAGGATGCAGATACGCAGTATTTT,CAIRGTGGEDADTQYF
.,TRBJ1-1,.,TRBV6-2/TRBV6-3,TGTGCCAGCAGTCCGCCAGTTGACACTGAAGCTTTCTTT,CASSPPVDTEAFF
TRBD1,TRBJ2-2,.,TRBV7-6,TGTGCCAGCAGCTTCCTGAGGGGGCACACGGACACCGGGGAGCTGTTTTTT,CASSFLRGHTDTGELFF
.,TRBJ1-2,.,TRBV9,TGTGCCAGCAGCGTAGATTATAAGTTGGACTTC,CASSVDYKLDF
.,TRBJ2-1,many,TRBV28,TGTGCCAGCACCCCCCTCGGCTCCTACAATGAGCAGTTCTTC,CASTPLGSYNEQFF
.,TRBJ2-1,many,TRBV11-3,TGTGCCAGCAGCTTAGGGGGGGCGATCAACAATGAGCAGTTCTTC,CASSLGGAINNEQFF
.,TRBJ2-7,once,TRBV29-1,TGCAGCGTTGGGAGAAGCTCCTACGAGCAGTACTTC,CSVGRSSYEQYF
TRBD2,TRBJ2-3,many,TRBV7-6,TGTGCCAGCAGCTTTGGGGCGGGGGGGCCGAGAGATACGCAGTATTTT,CASSFGAGGPRDTQYF
TRBD2,TRBJ2-3,few,TRBV10-3,TGTGCCATCAGTGAGGGGACTAGTCGGGATACGCAGTATTTT,CAISEGTSRDTQYF
.,TRBJ2-1,many,TRBV7-9,TGTGCCAGCAGCCCCCCCCGTTCCTACAATGAGCAGTTCTTC,CASSPPRSYNEQFF
TRBD2,TRBJ2-7,.,TRBV7-9,TGTGCCAGCAGCCGTCTAGCGGACGAGCAGTACTTC,CASSRLADEQYF
.,TRBJ2-3,.,TRBV29-1,TGCAGCGAGCGGGACACTACCACAGATACGCAGTATTTT,CSERDTTTDTQYF
TRBD1,TRBJ2-1,.,TRBV6-5,TGTGCCAGCAGTTACTCGAGGGACAGGGCGCTTCGTGAGCAGTTCTTC,CASSYSRDRALREQFF